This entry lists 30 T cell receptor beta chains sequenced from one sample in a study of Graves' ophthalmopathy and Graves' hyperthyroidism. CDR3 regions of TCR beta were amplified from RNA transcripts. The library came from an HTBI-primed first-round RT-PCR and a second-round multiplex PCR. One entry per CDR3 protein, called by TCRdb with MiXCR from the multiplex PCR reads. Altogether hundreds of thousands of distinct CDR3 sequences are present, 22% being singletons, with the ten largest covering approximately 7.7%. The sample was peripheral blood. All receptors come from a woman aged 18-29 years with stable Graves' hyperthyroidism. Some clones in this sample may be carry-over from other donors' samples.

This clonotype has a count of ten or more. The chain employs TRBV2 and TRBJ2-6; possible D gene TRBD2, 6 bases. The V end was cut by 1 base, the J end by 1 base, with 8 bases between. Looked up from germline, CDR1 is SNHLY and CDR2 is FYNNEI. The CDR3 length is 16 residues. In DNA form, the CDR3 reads TGTGCCAGCAGTGAAGGGGGAGGTTCTGGGGCCAACGTCCTGACTTTC. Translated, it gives CASSEGGGSGANVLTF.

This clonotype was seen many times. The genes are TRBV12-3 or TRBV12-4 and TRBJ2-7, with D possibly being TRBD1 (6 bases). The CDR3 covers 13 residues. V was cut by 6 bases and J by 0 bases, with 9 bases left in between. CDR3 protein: CASRYRVSYEQYF. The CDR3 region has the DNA TGTGCCAGCAGGTACAGGGTCTCCTACGAGCAGTACTTC.

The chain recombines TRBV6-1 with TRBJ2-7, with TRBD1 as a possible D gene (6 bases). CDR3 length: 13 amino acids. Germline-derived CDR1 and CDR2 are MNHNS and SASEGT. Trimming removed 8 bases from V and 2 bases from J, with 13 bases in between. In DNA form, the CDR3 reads TGTGCCAGCTGCCGGGACACCACCTACGAGCAGTACTTC. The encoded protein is CASCRDTTYEQYF.

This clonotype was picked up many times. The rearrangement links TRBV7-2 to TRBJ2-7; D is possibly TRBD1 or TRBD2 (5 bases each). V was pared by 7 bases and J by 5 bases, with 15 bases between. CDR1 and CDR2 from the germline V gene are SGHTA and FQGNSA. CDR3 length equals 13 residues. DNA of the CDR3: TGTGCCAGCACCCGAGGGGAGTTACACGAGCAGTACTTC. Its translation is CASTRGELHEQYF.

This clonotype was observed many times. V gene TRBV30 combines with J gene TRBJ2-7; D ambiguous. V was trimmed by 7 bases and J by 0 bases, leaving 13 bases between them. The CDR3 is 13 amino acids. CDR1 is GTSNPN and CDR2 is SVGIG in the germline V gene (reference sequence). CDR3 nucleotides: TGTGCCTCCACATGGATCAGCTCCTACGAGCAGTACTTC. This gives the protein CASTWISSYEQYF.

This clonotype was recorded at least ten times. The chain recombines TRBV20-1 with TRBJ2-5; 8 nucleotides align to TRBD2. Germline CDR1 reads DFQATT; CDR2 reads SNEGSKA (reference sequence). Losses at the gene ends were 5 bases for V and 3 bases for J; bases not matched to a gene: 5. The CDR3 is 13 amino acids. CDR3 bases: TGCAGTGCTCAACGGGGGGGGAAAGAGACCCAGTACTTC. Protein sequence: CSAQRGGKETQYF.

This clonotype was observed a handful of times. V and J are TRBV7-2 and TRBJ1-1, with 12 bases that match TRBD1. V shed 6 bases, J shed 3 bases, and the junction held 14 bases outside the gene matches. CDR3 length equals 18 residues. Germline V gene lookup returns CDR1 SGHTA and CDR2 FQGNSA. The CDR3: CASSPSGQGAYEDTEAFF. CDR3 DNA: TGTGCCAGCAGTCCATCGGGACAGGGGGCGTATGAGGACACTGAAGCTTTCTTT.

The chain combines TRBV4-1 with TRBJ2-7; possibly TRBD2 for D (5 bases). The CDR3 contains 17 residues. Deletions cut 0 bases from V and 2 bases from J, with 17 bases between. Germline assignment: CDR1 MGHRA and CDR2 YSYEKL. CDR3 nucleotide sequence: TGCGCCAGCAGCCAAGATGAGGTGAGAGGGCCCACCTACGAGCAGTACTTC. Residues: CASSQDEVRGPTYEQYF.

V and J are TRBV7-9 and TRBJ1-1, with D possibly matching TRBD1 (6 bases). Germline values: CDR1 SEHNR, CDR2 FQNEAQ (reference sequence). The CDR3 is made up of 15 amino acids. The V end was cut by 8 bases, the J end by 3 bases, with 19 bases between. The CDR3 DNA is TGTGCCAGCGATGTGGGGGGGCTGGGGTACACTGAAGCTTTCTTT. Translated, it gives CASDVGGLGYTEAFF.

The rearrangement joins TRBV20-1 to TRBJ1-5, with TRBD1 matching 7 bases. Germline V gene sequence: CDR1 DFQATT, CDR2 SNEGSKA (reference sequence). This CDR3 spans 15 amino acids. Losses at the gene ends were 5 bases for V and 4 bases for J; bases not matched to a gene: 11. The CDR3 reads CSAFSRTGRNQPQHF. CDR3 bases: TGCAGTGCTTTCAGCAGGACAGGACGTAATCAGCCCCAGCATTTT.

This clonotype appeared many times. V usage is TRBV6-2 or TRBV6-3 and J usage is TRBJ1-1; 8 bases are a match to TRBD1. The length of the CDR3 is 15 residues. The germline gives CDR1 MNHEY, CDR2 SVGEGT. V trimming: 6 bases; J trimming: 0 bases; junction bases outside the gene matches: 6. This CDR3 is CASRRGQGLNTEAFF. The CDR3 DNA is TGTGCCAGCAGACGAGGACAGGGCTTGAACACTGAAGCTTTCTTT.

This CDR3 is CATRAPPGTGSSGELFF. The CDR3 nucleotides read TGTGCCACCCGAGCCCCCCCCGGGACAGGGAGTTCCGGGGAGCTGTTTTTT. The chain couples TRBV24-1 to TRBJ2-2; 9 positions match TRBD1. The CDR3 is 17 amino acids. V trimming: 9 bases; J trimming: 6 bases; junction bases outside the gene matches: 16. Germline lookup yields CDR1 KGHDR and CDR2 SFDVKD.

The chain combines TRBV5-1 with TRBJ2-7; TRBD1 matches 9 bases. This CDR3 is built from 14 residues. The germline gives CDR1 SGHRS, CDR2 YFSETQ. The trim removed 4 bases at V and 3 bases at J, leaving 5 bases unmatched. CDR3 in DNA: TGCGCCAGCAGCCCACCGACAGGGGGCTACGAGCAGTACTTC. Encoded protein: CASSPPTGGYEQYF.

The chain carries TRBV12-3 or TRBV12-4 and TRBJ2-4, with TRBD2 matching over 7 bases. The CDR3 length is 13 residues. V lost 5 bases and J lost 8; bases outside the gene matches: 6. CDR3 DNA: TGTGCCAGCAGTCCTGAGGGGAGGGACATTCAGTACTTC. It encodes CASSPEGRDIQYF.

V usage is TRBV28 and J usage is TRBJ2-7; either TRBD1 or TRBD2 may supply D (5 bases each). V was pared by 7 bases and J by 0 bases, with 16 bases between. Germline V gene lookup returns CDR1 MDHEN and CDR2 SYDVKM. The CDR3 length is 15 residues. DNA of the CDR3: TGTGCCAGCACTCCGGGGACGAGGAGCTCCTACGAGCAGTACTTC. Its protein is CASTPGTRSSYEQYF.

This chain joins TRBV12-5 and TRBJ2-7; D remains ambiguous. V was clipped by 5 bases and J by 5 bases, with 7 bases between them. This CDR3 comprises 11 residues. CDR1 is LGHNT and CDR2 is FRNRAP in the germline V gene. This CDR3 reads CASGALNEQYF. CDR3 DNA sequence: TGTGCTAGTGGTGCCTTAAACGAGCAGTACTTC.

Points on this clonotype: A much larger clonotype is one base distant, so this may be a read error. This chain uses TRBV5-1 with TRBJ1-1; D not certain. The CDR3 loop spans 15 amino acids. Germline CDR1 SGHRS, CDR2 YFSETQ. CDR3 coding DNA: TGCGCCAGCAGCTCGTCCTCGGGGATTCACACTGAAGTTTTCTTT. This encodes CASSSSSGIHTEVFF.

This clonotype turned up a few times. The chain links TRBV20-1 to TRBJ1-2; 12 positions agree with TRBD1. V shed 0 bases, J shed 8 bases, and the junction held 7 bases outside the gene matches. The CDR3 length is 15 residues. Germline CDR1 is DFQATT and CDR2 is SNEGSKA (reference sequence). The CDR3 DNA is TGCAGTGCTAGAGAACCGGGACAGGGGGCGGGAGGCTACACCTTC. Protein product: CSAREPGQGAGGYTF.

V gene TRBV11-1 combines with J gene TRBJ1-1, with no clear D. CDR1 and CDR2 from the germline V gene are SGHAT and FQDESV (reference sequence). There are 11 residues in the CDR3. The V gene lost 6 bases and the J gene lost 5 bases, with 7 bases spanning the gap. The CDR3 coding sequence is TGTGCCAGCAGGGAAGCTACTGAAGCTTTCTTT. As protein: CASREATEAFF.

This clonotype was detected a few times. The CDR3 coding sequence is TGTGCCAGCAGTCGACTAGCGGGAGGCACAGATACGCAGTATTTT. This translates into CASSRLAGGTDTQYF. The rearrangement links TRBV2 to TRBJ2-3, with 12 positions matching TRBD2. There are 15 residues in the CDR3. After removal of 5 bases from V and 1 base from J, the junction contained 1 base not matched to a gene. Germline V gives CDR1 SNHLY, CDR2 FYNNEI.

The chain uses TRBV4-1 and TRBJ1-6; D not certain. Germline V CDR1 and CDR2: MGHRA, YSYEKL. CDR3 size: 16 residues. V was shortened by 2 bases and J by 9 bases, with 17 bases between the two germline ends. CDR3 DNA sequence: TGCGCCAGCAGCCAAAGTCGGGTCGGAGACCTTTCACCCCTCCACTTT. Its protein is CASSQSRVGDLSPLHF.

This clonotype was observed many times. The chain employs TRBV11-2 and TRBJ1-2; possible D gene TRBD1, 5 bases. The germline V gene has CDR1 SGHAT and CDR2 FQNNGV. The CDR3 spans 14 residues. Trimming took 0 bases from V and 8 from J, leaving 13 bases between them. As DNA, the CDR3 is TGTGCCAGCAGCTTAGATCGGGGAAGGGGAGGCTACACCTTC. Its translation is CASSLDRGRGGYTF.

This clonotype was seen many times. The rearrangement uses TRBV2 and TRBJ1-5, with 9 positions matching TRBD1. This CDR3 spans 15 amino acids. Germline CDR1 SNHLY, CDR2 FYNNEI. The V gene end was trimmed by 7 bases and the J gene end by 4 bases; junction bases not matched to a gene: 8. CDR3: CASIQGQGSNQPQHF. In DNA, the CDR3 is TGTGCCAGCATTCAAGGACAGGGGAGTAATCAGCCCCAGCATTTT.

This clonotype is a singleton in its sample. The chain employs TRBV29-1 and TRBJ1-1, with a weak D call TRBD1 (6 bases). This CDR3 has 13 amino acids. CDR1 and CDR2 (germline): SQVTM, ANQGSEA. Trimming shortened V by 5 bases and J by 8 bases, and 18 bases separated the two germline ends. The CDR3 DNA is TGCAGCGTTAATGGACAGCTGGGGGAAGAAGCTTTCTTT. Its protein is CSVNGQLGEEAFF. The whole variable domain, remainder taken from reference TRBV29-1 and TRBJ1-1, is SAVISQKPSRDICQRGTSLTIQCQVDSQVTMMFWYRQQPGQSLTLIATANQGSEATYESGFVIDKFPISRPNLTFSTLTVSNMSPEDSSIYLCSVNGQLGEEAFFGQGTRLTVV.

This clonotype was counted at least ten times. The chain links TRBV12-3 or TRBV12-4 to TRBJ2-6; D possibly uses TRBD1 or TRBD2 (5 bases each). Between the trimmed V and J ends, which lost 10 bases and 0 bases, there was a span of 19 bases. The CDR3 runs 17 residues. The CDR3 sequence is CATLESGTLSGANVLTF. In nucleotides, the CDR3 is TGTGCCACCCTCGAGTCCGGGACCCTCTCTGGGGCCAACGTCCTGACTTTC.

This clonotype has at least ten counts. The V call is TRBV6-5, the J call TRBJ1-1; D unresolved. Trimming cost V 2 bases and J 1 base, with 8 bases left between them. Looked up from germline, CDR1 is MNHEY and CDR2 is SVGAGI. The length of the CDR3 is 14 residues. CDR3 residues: CASSYVKKNTEAFF. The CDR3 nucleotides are TGTGCCAGCAGTTACGTTAAGAAGAACACTGAAGCTTTCTTT.

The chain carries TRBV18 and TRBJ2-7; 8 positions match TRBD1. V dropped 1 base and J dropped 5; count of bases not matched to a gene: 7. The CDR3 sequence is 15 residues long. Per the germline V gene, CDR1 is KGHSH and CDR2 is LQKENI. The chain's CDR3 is CASSPRGQGTHEQYF. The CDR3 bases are TGTGCCAGCTCACCACGTGGACAGGGTACCCACGAGCAGTACTTC. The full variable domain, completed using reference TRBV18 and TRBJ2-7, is NAGVMQNPRHLVRRRGQEARLRCSPMKGHSHVYWYRQLPEEGLKFMVYLQKENIIDESGMPKERFSAEFPKEGPSILRIQQVVRGDSAAYFCASSPRGQGTHEQYFGPGTRLTVT.

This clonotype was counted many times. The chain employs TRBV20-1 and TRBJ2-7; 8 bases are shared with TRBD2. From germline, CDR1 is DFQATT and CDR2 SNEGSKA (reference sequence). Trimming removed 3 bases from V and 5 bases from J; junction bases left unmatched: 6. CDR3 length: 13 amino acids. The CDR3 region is CSASGRAANEQYF. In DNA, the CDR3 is TGCAGTGCTAGCGGGAGGGCCGCAAACGAGCAGTACTTC.

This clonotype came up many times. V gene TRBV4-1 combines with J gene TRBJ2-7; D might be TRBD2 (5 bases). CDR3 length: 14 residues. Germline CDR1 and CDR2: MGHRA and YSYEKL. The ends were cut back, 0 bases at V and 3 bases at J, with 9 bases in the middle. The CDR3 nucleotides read TGCGCCAGCAGCCAAGAACTCGGAGGCTACGAGCAGTACTTC. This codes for CASSQELGGYEQYF.

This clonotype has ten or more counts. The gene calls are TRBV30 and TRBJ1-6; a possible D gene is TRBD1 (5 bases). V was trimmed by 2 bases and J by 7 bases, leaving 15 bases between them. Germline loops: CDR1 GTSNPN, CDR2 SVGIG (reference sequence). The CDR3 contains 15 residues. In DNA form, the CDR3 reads TGTGCCTGGAGTCAGGGTCCATTGTGGAATTCACCCCTCCACTTT. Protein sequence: CAWSQGPLWNSPLHF.